One sample yielded the 29 T cell receptor beta chains listed below, sequenced in a study of T cells in Graves' hyperthyroidism and ophthalmopathy. There were TCR beta CDR3 regions amplified from RNA transcripts. Primed by the HTBI set, a first-round RT-PCR was run on the TCR CDR3. TCRdb reanalysed the multiplex PCR reads using MiXCR and keeps one entry per CDR3 protein. The table has roughly 600,000 distinct CDR3 sequences, around 15% seen once. Specimen: blood. These receptors were obtained from a woman in her fifties or sixties with Graves' ophthalmopathy.

This clonotype has just a few counts. V gene TRBV28 combines with J gene TRBJ2-2, with no clear D. The CDR3 is 12 amino acids. V dropped 4 bases and J dropped 6 bases, with 6 bases sitting between them. CDR1 and CDR2 (germline): MDHEN, SYDVKM. The CDR3 loop reads CASSSFPGELFF. In nucleotides, the CDR3 is TGTGCCAGCAGTTCTTTTCCCGGGGAGCTGTTTTTT.

This clonotype has at least ten counts. The genes are TRBV6-1 and TRBJ2-7; the D call may be TRBD1 or TRBD2 (5 bases each). The CDR3 covers 16 residues. The V end was cut by 5 bases, the J end by 2 bases, with 19 bases between. Germline CDR1 and CDR2: MNHNS and SASEGT. CDR3 coding DNA: TGTGCCAGCAGTTCGCTAACCGGGACGGTCCCCTACGAGCAGTACTTC. Translated: CASSSLTGTVPYEQYF.

The chain employs TRBV12-3 or TRBV12-4 and TRBJ2-1; maybe TRBD2 (5 bases). This CDR3 spans 13 amino acids. The germline V and J ends were trimmed by 6 bases and 12 bases, with 18 bases remaining between them. The CDR3 nucleotides read TGTGCCAGCAGCCCCAGGACCTTAGGAGGGCAGTTCTTC. Translating gives CASSPRTLGGQFF.

The chain uses TRBV20-1 and TRBJ2-1; 7 bases are a match to TRBD2. Per the germline V gene, CDR1 is DFQATT and CDR2 is SNEGSKA (reference sequence). J gave up 7 bases and V 3 bases, and 12 bases lay outside the gene matches. The CDR3 sequence is 15 residues long. In DNA, the CDR3 is TGCAGTGCTAGTGTTATGGGGGGGTTTGGAAATGAGCAGTTCTTC. Translated, it gives CSASVMGGFGNEQFF.

At least ten counts were recorded for this clonotype. The J gene is TRBJ2-1, the V gene TRBV18; 7 bases fit TRBD1. J lost 3 bases, V lost 2 bases, and 4 bases had no gene match. Germline CDR1 reads KGHSH; CDR2 reads LQKENI. The CDR3 is 15 amino acids. The CDR3 sequence is CASSPRGQIYNEQFF. CDR3 sequence (DNA): TGTGCCAGCTCACCAAGGGGGCAGATCTACAATGAGCAGTTCTTC. Looking up the rest from reference TRBV18 and TRBJ2-1 gives the full variable domain: NAGVMQNPRHLVRRRGQEARLRCSPMKGHSHVYWYRQLPEEGLKFMVYLQKENIIDESGMPKERFSAEFPKEGPSILRIQQVVRGDSAAYFCASSPRGQIYNEQFFGPGTRLTVL.

About this clonotype: A single base separates this from a much larger clone, so it may be a read error. The rearrangement uses TRBV27 and TRBJ2-3, with 12 bases aligning to TRBD1. The CDR3 has 19 amino acids. Germline-derived CDR1 and CDR2 are MNHEY and SMNVEV (reference sequence). CDR3 DNA: TGTGCCAGCAGCTCAGAGGGGACAGGGGGCAAATATGGGACAGATACGCGGTATTTT. It yields the protein CASSSEGTGGKYGTDTRYF.

A few counts support this clonotype. V is TRBV29-1 and J is TRBJ1-1; D gene unclear. The CDR3 has 11 amino acids. Germline loops: CDR1 SQVTM, CDR2 ANQGSEA. V gave up 2 bases and J gave up 7 bases, with 8 bases separating them. The CDR3 sequence: CSVESGYEAFF. The CDR3 DNA is TGCAGCGTTGAATCGGGGTATGAAGCTTTCTTT.

As concerns this clonotype: A much larger clone sits a single nucleotide away, making a read error possible. The chain uses TRBV7-2 and TRBJ2-1; D call uncertain. The germline CDR1 and CDR2 sequences are SGHTA and FQGNSA. There are 16 residues in the CDR3. This chain's CDR3 is CASSPRSLMSYSEQFF. DNA of the CDR3: TGTGCCAGCAGCCCTAGATCTCTTATGTCCTACAGTGAGCAGTTCTTC.

This clonotype was counted many times. The gene calls are TRBV20-1 and TRBJ2-1; D is unresolved. Germline CDR1 reads DFQATT; CDR2 reads SNEGSKA (reference sequence). The CDR3 is made up of 15 amino acids. The ends were cut back, 3 bases at V and 7 bases at J, with 19 bases in the middle. CDR3 DNA: TGCAGTGCTAGGACACGTTTTGGGTTGCGTAATGAGCAGTTCTTC. This encodes CSARTRFGLRNEQFF.

The CDR3 protein is CASSVVPSGGTTEQYF. DNA for the CDR3: TGTGCCAGCAGCGTAGTGCCCAGCGGTGGCACTACTGAGCAGTACTTC. J is TRBJ2-7 and V is TRBV9; the D gene is possibly TRBD2 (5 bases). Between the trimmed V and J ends, which lost 0 bases and 7 bases, there was a span of 20 bases. In germline, CDR1 is SGDLS, CDR2 YYNGEE. The CDR3 is 16 residues long.

The table lists this clonotype with many counts. This sequence joins TRBV11-2 and TRBJ1-1; D might be TRBD1 (6 bases). This CDR3 contains 12 residues. V lost 3 bases to trimming and J lost 11 bases, with 13 bases between them. Germline loops: CDR1 SGHAT, CDR2 FQNNGV. This CDR3 is CASSLRGVGAFF. The DNA for the CDR3 is TGTGCCAGCAGCTTGAGGGGGGTGGGTGCTTTCTTT. Full variable domain (outside the CDR3, taken from reference TRBV11-2 and TRBJ1-1): EAGVAQSPRYKIIEKRQSVAFWCNPISGHATLYWYQQILGQGPKLLIQFQNNGVVDDSQLPKDRFSAERLKGVDSTLKIQPAKLEDSAVYLCASSLRGVGAFFGQGTRLTVV.

The gene calls are TRBV5-6 and TRBJ1-2; D unresolved. From germline, CDR1 is SGHDT and CDR2 YYEEEE. The V end was cut by 0 bases, the J end by 1 base, with 13 bases between. CDR3 size: 16 residues. This CDR3 reads CASSLALDGFNYGYTF. The CDR3, as DNA: TGTGCCAGCAGCTTGGCCTTGGACGGATTTAACTATGGCTACACCTTC.

This clonotype was observed many times. The V gene is TRBV10-3, the J gene TRBJ2-7; 8 bases agree with TRBD1. Germline-derived CDR1 and CDR2 are ENHRY and SYGVKD. CDR3 length equals 12 residues. Losses at the gene ends were 11 bases for V and 5 bases for J; bases not matched to a gene: 8. For the CDR3, the DNA is TGTGCCGTTAGGACAGGGCGCGACGAGCAGTACTTC. It specifies CAVRTGRDEQYF.

This clonotype was picked up many times. This chain connects TRBV30 to TRBJ1-5; 8 nucleotides match TRBD1. The CDR3 totals 13 residues. V lost 2 bases to trimming and J lost 5 bases; unmatched junction nucleotides: 2. Germline CDR1 reads GTSNPN; CDR2 reads SVGIG (reference sequence). CDR3: CAWSTGGDQPQHF. DNA of the CDR3: TGTGCCTGGAGTACAGGGGGTGATCAGCCCCAGCATTTT.

The J gene is TRBJ2-7, the V gene TRBV29-1; D perhaps matches TRBD1 (6 bases). Germline V gives CDR1 SQVTM, CDR2 ANQGSEA. V lost 6 bases, J lost 2 bases, and 17 bases lay in between. The CDR3 spans 14 residues. CDR3: CSVGARAGTYEQYF. CDR3 nucleotides: TGCAGCGTGGGGGCCAGGGCGGGCACCTACGAGCAGTACTTC.

Only one count was recorded for this clonotype. Just one base apart from a much larger clone, this may be a read error. A read error is likely, as this CDR3 ends without the conserved phenylalanine or tryptophan. CDR3 sequence reads: CASSFMGAHGYTL. The CDR3, as DNA: TGTGCCAGCAGTTTTATGGGGGCGCATGGCTACACCCTC. V gene TRBV28 combines with J gene TRBJ1-2; weak D call: TRBD1 (6 bases). Germline CDR1 is MDHEN and CDR2 is SYDVKM. Trimming took 3 bases from V and 6 from J, leaving 11 bases between them. This CDR3 region has 13 residues.

The chain uses TRBV12-3 or TRBV12-4 and TRBJ2-3; D might be TRBD2 (6 bases). The CDR3 has 17 amino acids. Trimming shortened V by 6 bases and J by 2 bases, and 21 bases separated the two germline ends. Written as DNA, the CDR3 is TGTGCCAGCAGACCCTCGGGAGCGGTCCTCCTCACAGATACGCAGTATTTT. As protein: CASRPSGAVLLTDTQYF.

Concerning this clonotype itself: This may come from a read error, since a much larger clone is one base off. J is TRBJ1-1 and V is TRBV6-2 or TRBV6-3; tentatively, D is TRBD1 (6 bases). The CDR3 is made up of 15 amino acids. The V gene's germline CDR1 is MNHEY and CDR2 SVGEGT. CDR3 bases: TGTGCCAGCAGTTACTCACCCGACAGGAACACTGAAGCTTCCTTT. It codes for CASSYSPDRNTEASF.

This clonotype came up many times. The chain has TRBV7-9 and TRBJ2-5, with D perhaps given as TRBD1 or TRBD2 (5 bases each). Germline V gene sequence: CDR1 SEHNR, CDR2 FQNEAQ (reference sequence). This CDR3 is built from 16 residues. V was trimmed by 2 bases and J by 5 bases, leaving 18 bases between them. Here the CDR3 reads CASSLLGIGGVETQYF. The CDR3 bases are TGTGCCAGCAGCTTATTGGGTATTGGGGGAGTCGAGACCCAGTACTTC.

The chain employs TRBV7-9 and TRBJ2-2; tentatively, D is TRBD2 (5 bases). V dropped 3 bases and J dropped 5 bases, with 16 bases sitting between them. The CDR3 spans 16 residues. Germline V gene sequence: CDR1 SEHNR, CDR2 FQNEAQ (reference sequence). The CDR3 sequence: CASSLEGLAITGELFF. Written as DNA, the CDR3 is TGTGCCAGCAGCTTGGAAGGTCTAGCCATTACCGGGGAGCTGTTTTTT.

This clonotype has ten or more counts. The genes are TRBV28 and TRBJ2-7; tentative D call: TRBD1 (6 bases). Germline loops: CDR1 MDHEN, CDR2 SYDVKM. The V gene lost 5 bases and the J gene lost 5 bases, with 13 bases spanning the gap. The CDR3 totals 13 residues. CDR3 in DNA: TGTGCCAGCAGTCCGACAGGTTTCCACGAGCAGTACTTC. Translation gives CASSPTGFHEQYF.

The chain recombines TRBV20-1 with TRBJ1-5; 8 nucleotides line up with TRBD1. The V segment lost 0 bases and the J segment 0 bases; nucleotides outside the gene matches: 19. The CDR3 contains 21 residues. The V gene's germline CDR1 is DFQATT and CDR2 SNEGSKA (reference sequence). CDR3 sequence: CSARDIGQGSPRIYSNQPQHF. The CDR3 DNA sequence: TGCAGTGCTAGAGATATTGGACAGGGAAGCCCCAGAATATATAGCAATCAGCCCCAGCATTTT.

This clonotype was seen repeatedly, ten times or more. This chain uses TRBV15 with TRBJ1-5; D not certain. This CDR3 comprises 13 residues. Germline-derived CDR1 and CDR2 are LNHNV and YYDKDF (reference sequence). Trimming removed 0 bases from V and 9 bases from J, with 9 bases in between. The CDR3 loop is CATSRDQVAPQHF. The CDR3 DNA is TGTGCCACCAGCAGAGATCAGGTAGCGCCCCAGCATTTT. The whole variable domain, filled in from reference TRBV15 and TRBJ1-5, reads DAMVIQNPRYQVTQFGKPVTLSCSQTLNHNVMYWYQQKSSQAPKLLFHYYDKDFNNEADTPDNFQSRRPNTSFCFLDIRSPGLGDTAMYLCATSRDQVAPQHFGDGTRLSIL.

This clonotype was found many times. The chain carries TRBV28 and TRBJ2-7; TRBD1 is a possible D gene (6 bases). Deletions cut 5 bases from V and 3 bases from J, with 11 bases between. The germline gives CDR1 MDHEN, CDR2 SYDVKM. This CDR3 is 13 amino acids long. Here the CDR3 reads CASSTGFYYEQYF. CDR3 nucleotide sequence: TGTGCCAGCAGTACAGGGTTCTACTACGAGCAGTACTTC.

This clonotype was detected a few times. The J gene is TRBJ2-4, the V gene TRBV29-1; no definite D call. CDR3 length equals 13 residues. The V and J ends lost 8 bases and 0 bases respectively, with 11 bases between them. Germline assignment: CDR1 SQVTM and CDR2 ANQGSEA. The CDR3 spells CSPCRKAKNIQYF. CDR3 DNA sequence: TGCAGCCCCTGCAGAAAAGCCAAAAACATTCAGTACTTC.

In this sample, this clonotype turned up many times. This chain links TRBV28 with TRBJ1-2, with D hard to call. Germline-derived CDR1 and CDR2 are MDHEN and SYDVKM. CDR3 length: 13 amino acids. The germline V and J ends were trimmed by 6 bases and 6 bases, with 14 bases remaining between them. As DNA, the CDR3 is TGTGCCAGCAGCTCCTCTCAGTCTAATGGCTACACCTTC. Its translation: CASSSSQSNGYTF.

The sample holds many counts of this clonotype. This chain joins TRBV10-3 and TRBJ1-6, with D hard to call. Trimming shortened V by 6 bases and J by 6 bases, and 6 bases separated the two germline ends. From germline, CDR1 is ENHRY and CDR2 SYGVKD. The CDR3 consists of 12 residues. CDR3 protein: CAIRGTNSPLHF. The CDR3 nucleotides read TGTGCCATCAGGGGCACTAATTCACCCCTCCACTTT.

This clonotype showed up many times. The chain carries TRBV7-3 and TRBJ2-1, with a possible D match to TRBD1 (5 bases). CDR1 and CDR2 (germline): SGHTA, FQGTGA. This CDR3 is built from 16 residues. Trimming left V 1 base short and J 0 bases short, with 10 bases between. Here the CDR3 DNA reads TGTGCCAGCAGCTTAAATACAGGACGCTCCTACAATGAGCAGTTCTTC. Protein: CASSLNTGRSYNEQFF.

This clonotype came up many times. The CDR3 sequence: CASSQGDTGTQYF. The CDR3 nucleotides are TGCGCCAGCAGCCAAGGGGACACGGGTACGCAGTATTTT. The chain employs TRBV5-1 and TRBJ2-3; maybe TRBD1 (6 bases). CDR1 is SGHRS and CDR2 is YFSETQ in the germline V gene. V shed 4 bases and J shed 8 bases, with 14 bases lying between them. The CDR3 contains 13 residues.